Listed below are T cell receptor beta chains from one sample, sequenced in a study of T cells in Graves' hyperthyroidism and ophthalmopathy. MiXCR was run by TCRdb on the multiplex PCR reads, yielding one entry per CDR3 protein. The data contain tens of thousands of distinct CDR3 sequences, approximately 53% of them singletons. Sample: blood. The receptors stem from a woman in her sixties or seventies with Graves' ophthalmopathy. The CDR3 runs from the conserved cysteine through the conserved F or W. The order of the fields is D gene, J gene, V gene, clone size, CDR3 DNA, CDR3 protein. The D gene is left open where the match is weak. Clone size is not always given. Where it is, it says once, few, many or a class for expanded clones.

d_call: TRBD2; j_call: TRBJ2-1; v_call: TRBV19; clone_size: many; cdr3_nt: TGTGCCAGTAGTATCGGGCGGGGGGCCCACAATGAGCAGTTCTTC; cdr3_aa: CASSIGRGAHNEQFF
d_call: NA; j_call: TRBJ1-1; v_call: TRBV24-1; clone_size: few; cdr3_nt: TGTGCCACCAGTGTTGGGGCTGGGTCGGAAGCTTTCTTT; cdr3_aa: CATSVGAGSEAFF
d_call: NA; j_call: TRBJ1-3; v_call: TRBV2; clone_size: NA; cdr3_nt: TGTGCCAGCAGTGCCGGGCCTATTGACAGGAGCTCTGGAAACACCATATATTTT; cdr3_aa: CASSAGPIDRSSGNTIYF
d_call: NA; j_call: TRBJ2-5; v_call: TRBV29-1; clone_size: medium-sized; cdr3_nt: TGCAGCGTTGGGGAGAGGGAGACCCAGTACTTC; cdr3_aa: CSVGERETQYF
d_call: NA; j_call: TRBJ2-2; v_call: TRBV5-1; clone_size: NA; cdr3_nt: TGCGCCAGCAGCCCCGACAGTTCCACCGGGGAGCTGTTTTTT; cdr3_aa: CASSPDSSTGELFF
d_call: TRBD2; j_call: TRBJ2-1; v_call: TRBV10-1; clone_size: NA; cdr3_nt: TGCGCCAGACACATACTAGCGGGGGGGCGCAATGAGCAGTTCTTC; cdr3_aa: CARHILAGGRNEQFF
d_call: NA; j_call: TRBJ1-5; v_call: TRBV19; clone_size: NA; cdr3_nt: TGTGCCAGTTCCGCTGTGTACAGAAGCAATCAGCCCCAGCATTTT; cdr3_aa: CASSAVYRSNQPQHF
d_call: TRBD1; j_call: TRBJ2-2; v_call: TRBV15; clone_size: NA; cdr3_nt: TGTGCCACCAGCAACCGGGACAGGGGTAGGCCCGGGGAGCTGTTTTTT; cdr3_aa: CATSNRDRGRPGELFF
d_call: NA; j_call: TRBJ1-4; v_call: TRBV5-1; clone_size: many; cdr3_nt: TGCGCCAGCAGCTTCCAGGGATTAGACGAAAAACTGTTTTTT; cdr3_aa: CASSFQGLDEKLFF
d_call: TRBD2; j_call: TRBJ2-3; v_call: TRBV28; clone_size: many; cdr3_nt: TGTGCCAGCAGTTCGACTAGCGGGGGTTTTGCAGATACGCAGTATTTT; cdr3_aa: CASSSTSGGFADTQYF
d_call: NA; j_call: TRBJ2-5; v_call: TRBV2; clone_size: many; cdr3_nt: TGTGCCAGCAGTGATGTTCTCCGGGCCCAAGAGACCCAGTACTTC; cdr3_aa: CASSDVLRAQETQYF
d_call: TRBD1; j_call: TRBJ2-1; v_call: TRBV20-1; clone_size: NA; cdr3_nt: TGCAGTGCTCCGGGACAGACCTCCTACAATGAGCAGTTCTTC; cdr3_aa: CSAPGQTSYNEQFF
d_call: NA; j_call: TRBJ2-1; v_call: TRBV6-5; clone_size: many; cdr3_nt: TGTGCCAGCAGCCCCCCAGGGGTGTCGGGACACAATGAGCAGTTCTTC; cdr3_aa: CASSPPGVSGHNEQFF
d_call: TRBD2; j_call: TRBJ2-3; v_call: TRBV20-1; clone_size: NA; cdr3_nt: TGCAGTGCTGCTGCCCAGGTCGGGACTAGCGGGAGTCAGCGAGATACGCAGTATTTT; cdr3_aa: CSAAAQVGTSGSQRDTQYF
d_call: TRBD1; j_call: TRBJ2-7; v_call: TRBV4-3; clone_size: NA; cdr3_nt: TGCGCCGACAGGGGAGCCTACGAGCAGTACTTC; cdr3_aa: CADRGAYEQYF
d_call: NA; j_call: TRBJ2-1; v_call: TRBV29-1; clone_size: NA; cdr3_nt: TGCAGCATAGGAGTGGGGTACAATGAGCAGTTCTTC; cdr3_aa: CSIGVGYNEQFF
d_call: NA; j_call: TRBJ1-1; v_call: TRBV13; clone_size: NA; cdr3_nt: TGTGCCAGCAGCTTAGTAGCGGGACGCTCGAACACTGAAGCTTTCTTT; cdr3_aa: CASSLVAGRSNTEAFF
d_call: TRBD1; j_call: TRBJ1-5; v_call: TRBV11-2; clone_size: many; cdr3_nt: TGTGCCAGCAGCTTACAGGGGGCGCTTGGCAATCAGCCCCAGCATTTT; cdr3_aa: CASSLQGALGNQPQHF
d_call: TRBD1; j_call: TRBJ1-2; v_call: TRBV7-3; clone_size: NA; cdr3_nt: TGTGCCAGCAGTCAGGGGGGCGGCTATGGCTACACCTTC; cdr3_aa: CASSQGGGYGYTF
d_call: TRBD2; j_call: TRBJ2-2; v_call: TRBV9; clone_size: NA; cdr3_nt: TGTGCCAGCAGCTCATTAGCGGGAGGTTTAAACACCGGGGAGCCGTTTTTT; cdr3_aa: CASSSLAGGLNTGEPFF
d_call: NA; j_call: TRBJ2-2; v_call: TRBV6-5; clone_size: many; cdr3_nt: TGTGCCAGCAGTTGGCAAAGCACCGGGGAGCTGTTTTTT; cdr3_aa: CASSWQSTGELFF
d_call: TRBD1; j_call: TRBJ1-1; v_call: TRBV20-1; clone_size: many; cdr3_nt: TGCAGTGCTAGGGGGACAGGGGTTAGCACTGAAGCTTTCTTT; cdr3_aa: CSARGTGVSTEAFF
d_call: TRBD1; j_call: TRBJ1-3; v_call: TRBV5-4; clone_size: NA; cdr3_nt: TGTGCCAGCAGCTTGGTGTCAGGGGGCCCCTATGGCTACACCATATATTTT; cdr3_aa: CASSLVSGGPYGYTIYF
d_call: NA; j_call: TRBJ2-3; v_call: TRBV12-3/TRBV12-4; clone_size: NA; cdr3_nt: TGTGCCAGCAATAACAGGGCTGGCAAAAATACGCAGTATTTT; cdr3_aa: CASNNRAGKNTQYF
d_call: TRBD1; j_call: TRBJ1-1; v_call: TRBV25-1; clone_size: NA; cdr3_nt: TGTGCCAGCAGTCCTCCCACAGGGGCCACTGAAGTCTTCTTT; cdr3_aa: CASSPPTGATEVFF
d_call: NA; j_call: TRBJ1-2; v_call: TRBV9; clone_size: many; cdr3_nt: TGTGCCAGCAGCCCCTTAGGGAAGAACTATGGCTACACCTTC; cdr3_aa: CASSPLGKNYGYTF
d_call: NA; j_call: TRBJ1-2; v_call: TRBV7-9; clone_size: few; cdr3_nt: TGTGCCAGCAGCTTCCTGGGCAGCAATGGCTACACCTTC; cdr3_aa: CASSFLGSNGYTF
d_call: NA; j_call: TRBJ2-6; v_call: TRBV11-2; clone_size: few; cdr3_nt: TGTGCCAGCAGCCCCGGGGCCAACGTCCTGACTTTC; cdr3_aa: CASSPGANVLTF
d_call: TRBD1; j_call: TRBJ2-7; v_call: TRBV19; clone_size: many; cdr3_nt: TGTGCCAGTAGTAGACTCGGACAGGGCTCCTACGAGCAGTACTTC; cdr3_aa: CASSRLGQGSYEQYF
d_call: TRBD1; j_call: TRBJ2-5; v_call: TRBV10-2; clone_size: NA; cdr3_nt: TGCGCCAGCAGTGGCACAGGGGGCCGCAATCAGCCCCAGTACTTC; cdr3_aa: CASSGTGGRNQPQYF
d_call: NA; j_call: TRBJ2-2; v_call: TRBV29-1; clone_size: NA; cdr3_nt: TGCAGCGTTGATCAGCCCACCGGGGAGCTGTTTTTT; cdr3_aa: CSVDQPTGELFF
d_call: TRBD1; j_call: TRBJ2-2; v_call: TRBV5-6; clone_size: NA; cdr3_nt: TGTGCCAGCAGCTTTCTCAGGGGGCGCTGGGATGAGCTGTTTTTT; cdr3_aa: CASSFLRGRWDELFF
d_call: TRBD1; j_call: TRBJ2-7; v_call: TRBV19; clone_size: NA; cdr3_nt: TGTGCCAGTAGGAGCAGGACAGGGGCCTACGAGCAGTACTTC; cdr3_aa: CASRSRTGAYEQYF
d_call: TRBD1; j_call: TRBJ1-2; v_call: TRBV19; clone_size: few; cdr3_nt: TGTGCCAGTAGTATCACAGGGGGCCAAGGATATGGCTACACCTTC; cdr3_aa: CASSITGGQGYGYTF
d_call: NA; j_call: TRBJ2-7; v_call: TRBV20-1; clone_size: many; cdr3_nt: TGCAGTGCAAACTCCGGACAGAATCCCTACGAGCAGTACTTC; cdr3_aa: CSANSGQNPYEQYF
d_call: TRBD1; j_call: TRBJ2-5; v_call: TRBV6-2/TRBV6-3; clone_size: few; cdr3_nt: TGTGCCAGCAGTAATGGACAGGGGGGCACCGGGGAGACCCAGTACTTC; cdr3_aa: CASSNGQGGTGETQYF
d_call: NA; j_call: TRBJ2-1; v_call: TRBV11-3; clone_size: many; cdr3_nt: TGTGCCAGCAGCTTAGCGGCAGCACTTGATGATGAGCAGTTCTTC; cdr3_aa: CASSLAAALDDEQFF
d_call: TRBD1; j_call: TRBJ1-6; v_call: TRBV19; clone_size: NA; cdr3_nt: TGTGCCAGTAGTACGCGACAGGGAGAGAATTCACCCCTCCACTTT; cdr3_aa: CASSTRQGENSPLHF
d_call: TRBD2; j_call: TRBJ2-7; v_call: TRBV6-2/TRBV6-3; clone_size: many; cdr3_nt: TGTGCCAGCAGTTACCCTCGGGGGGGGGCCTACGAGCAGTACTTC; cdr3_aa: CASSYPRGGAYEQYF
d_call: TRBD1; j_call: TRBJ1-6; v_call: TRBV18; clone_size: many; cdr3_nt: TGTGCCAGCTCACTGCGGACAGGGGAGGCTTCACCCCTCCACTTT; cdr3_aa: CASSLRTGEASPLHF
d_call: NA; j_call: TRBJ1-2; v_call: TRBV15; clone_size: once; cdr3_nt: TGTGCCACCAGCAGAGTCCGGAACTATGGCTACACCTTC; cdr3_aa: CATSRVRNYGYTF
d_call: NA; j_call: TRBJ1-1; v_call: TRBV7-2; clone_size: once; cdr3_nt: TGTGCCAGCAGCTTAGATGTCCACCCCATGAACACTGAAGCTTTCTTT; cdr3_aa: CASSLDVHPMNTEAFF
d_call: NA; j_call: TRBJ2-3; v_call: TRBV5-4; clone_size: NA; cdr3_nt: TGTGCCAGCAGCTTGGGGACGGAGGTGGGAGATACGCAGTATTTT; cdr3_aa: CASSLGTEVGDTQYF
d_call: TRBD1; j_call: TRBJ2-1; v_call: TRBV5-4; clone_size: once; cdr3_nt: TGTGCCAGCAGCTCGATCGGACAGGGGTTCATTGAGCAGTTCTTC; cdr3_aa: CASSSIGQGFIEQFF
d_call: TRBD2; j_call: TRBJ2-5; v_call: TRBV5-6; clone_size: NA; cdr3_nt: TGTGCCAGCAGGGTGGCGGGGGGGGAGACCCAGTACTTC; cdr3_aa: CASRVAGGETQYF
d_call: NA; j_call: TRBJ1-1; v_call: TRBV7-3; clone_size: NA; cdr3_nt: TGTGCCAGCAAGAGGAATAGGAACACTGAAGCTTTCTTT; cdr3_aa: CASKRNRNTEAFF
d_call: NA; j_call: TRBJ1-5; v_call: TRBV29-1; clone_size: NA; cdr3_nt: TGCAGCGCCGGGTGGTCGAGGGATAAGGCTCAGCCCCAGCATTTT; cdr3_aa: CSAGWSRDKAQPQHF
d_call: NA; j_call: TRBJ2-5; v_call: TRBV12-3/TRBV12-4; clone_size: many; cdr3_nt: TGTGCCAGCAGTACAGGGTTACAAGAGACCCAGTACTTC; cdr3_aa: CASSTGLQETQYF
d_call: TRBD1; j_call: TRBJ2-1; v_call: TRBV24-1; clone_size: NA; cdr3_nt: TGTGCCACCAGTGACTCGGGACAGGATAATGAGCAGTTCTTC; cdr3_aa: CATSDSGQDNEQFF
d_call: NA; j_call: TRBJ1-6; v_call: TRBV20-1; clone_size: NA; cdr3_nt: TGCAGTGCTACCTGGACTAGCGGGGCTGCCTATAATTCACCCCTCCACTTT; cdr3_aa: CSATWTSGAAYNSPLHF
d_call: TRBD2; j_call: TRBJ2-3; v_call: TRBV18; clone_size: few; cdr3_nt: TGTGCCAGCTCAACCGGGACTAGCGGGAGGGCCGCGGTGAAGGATACGCAGTATTTT; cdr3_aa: CASSTGTSGRAAVKDTQYF
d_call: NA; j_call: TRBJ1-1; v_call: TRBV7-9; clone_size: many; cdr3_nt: TGTGCCAGCAGCTTAATAGGGCTCGGTGAAGCTTTCTTT; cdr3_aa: CASSLIGLGEAFF
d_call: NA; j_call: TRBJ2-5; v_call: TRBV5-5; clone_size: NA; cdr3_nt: TGTGCCAGCAGCTTGAACGCCGGAGGGCAGACCCAGTACTTC; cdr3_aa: CASSLNAGGQTQYF
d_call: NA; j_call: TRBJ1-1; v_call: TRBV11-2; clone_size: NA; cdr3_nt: TGTGCCAGCAGCTTAGCTACGAGGGGGTGGGGTGAAGCTTTCTTT; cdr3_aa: CASSLATRGWGEAFF
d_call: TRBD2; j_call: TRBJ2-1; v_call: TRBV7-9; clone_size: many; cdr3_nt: TGTGCCAGCAGCTTAGACCCGGGCAGCGGGAGAACGTATGAGCAGTTCTTC; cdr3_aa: CASSLDPGSGRTYEQFF
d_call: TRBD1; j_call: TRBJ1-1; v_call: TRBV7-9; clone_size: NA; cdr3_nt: TGTGCCAGCAGCGCCCGGGACAGCGCCACTAGTATGGAAGCTTTCTTT; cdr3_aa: CASSARDSATSMEAFF
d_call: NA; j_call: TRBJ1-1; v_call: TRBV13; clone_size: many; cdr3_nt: TGTGCCAGCAGCTTAGTGAACACTGAAGCTTTCTTT; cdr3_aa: CASSLVNTEAFF
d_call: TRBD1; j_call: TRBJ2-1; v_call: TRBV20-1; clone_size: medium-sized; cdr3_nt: TGCAGTGCCGGAACAGGGGATGAGCAGTTCTTC; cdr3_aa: CSAGTGDEQFF
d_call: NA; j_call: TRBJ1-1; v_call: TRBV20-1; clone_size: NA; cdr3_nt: TGCAGTGCTAGAGGGGCCCCCGTAGGGAACACTGAAGCTTTCTTT; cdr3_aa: CSARGAPVGNTEAFF